A selection of T cell receptor beta chains follows, all from one sample in a study of cytomegalovirus exposure and HLA in healthy donors. Data came from immunoSEQ multiplex PCR; TCRdb stores just in-frame clones and leaves some out. The table includes fewer than 75,000 clones, about 93% detected once. The sample taken for sequencing was PBMCs. These receptors were collected from a woman aged 18-29 years in good health and CMV-seropositive. CDR3s include the opening cysteine and the closing phenylalanine or tryptophan. The order of the fields is J gene, V gene, clone size, D gene, CDR3 protein, CDR3 DNA. D genes are given only for firm matches. Rows give clone size only sometimes, using once, few, many, or a class for an expanded clone.

TRBJ2-1	TRBV4-2	-	-	CASSPLERLKVFF	TGTGCCAGCAGCCCTCTCGAGCGTCTGAAGGTGTTCTTC
TRBJ1-1	TRBV20-1	-	-	CSALRNTEAFF	TGCAGTGCGCTAAGGAACACTGAAGCTTTCTTT
TRBJ2-1	TRBV18	-	TRBD2	CASSLPGLAKVNEQFF	TGTGCCAGCTCACTGCCGGGACTAGCGAAGGTCAATGAGCAGTTCTTC
TRBJ2-7	TRBV19	-	-	CASSPTLGGEQYF	TGTGCCAGTAGTCCTACGTTGGGAGGCGAGCAGTACTTC
TRBJ1-4	TRBV19	-	-	CASTRDRSGEKLFF	TGTGCCAGTACGAGAGACAGGTCCGGTGAAAAACTGTTTTTT
TRBJ2-1	TRBV4-1	-	-	CASSQVGRASYNEQFF	TGCGCCAGCAGCCAAGTTGGCAGGGCCTCCTACAATGAGCAGTTCTTC
TRBJ1-2	TRBV15	-	-	CATSREGEANYGYTF	TGTGCCACCAGCAGAGAGGGGGAGGCTAACTATGGCTACACCTTC
TRBJ2-2	TRBV7-9	-	-	CASSPRAGELFF	TGTGCCAGCAGCCCCAGGGCCGGGGAGCTGTTTTTT
TRBJ2-1	TRBV7-8	-	-	CASSSSSEQFF	TGTGCCAGCAGTTCCTCTTCTGAGCAGTTCTTC
TRBJ2-4	TRBV5-5	-	-	CASSLGGRRLVDF	TGTGCCAGCAGCTTGGGGGGCAGGCGACTTGTGGACTTC
TRBJ1-4	TRBV27	once	-	CASSLNFQGNLNEKLFF	TGTGCCAGCAGTCTAAACTTCCAGGGGAACCTTAATGAAAAACTGTTTTTT
TRBJ2-1	TRBV15	-	-	CATSSPGGPNNEQFF	TGTGCCACCAGCTCCCCCGGGGGACCAAACAATGAGCAGTTCTTC
TRBJ1-3	TRBV10-3	-	TRBD1	CAIRWDREGDTIYF	TGTGCCATCAGATGGGACAGGGAAGGGGACACCATATATTTT
TRBJ1-2	TRBV27	few	-	CASSSNQGLHGYTF	TGTGCCAGCAGTTCGAATCAGGGGCTCCATGGCTACACCTTC
TRBJ2-7	TRBV15	-	TRBD2	CATSSSIAGVSYEQYF	TGTGCCACCAGCAGCAGTATAGCGGGAGTTTCCTACGAGCAGTACTTC
TRBJ2-1	TRBV11-3	-	-	CASSLGSLVQYNEQFF	TGTGCCAGCAGCTTAGGGAGCCTAGTACAATACAATGAGCAGTTCTTC
TRBJ1-1	TRBV4-2	once	-	CASSQERQGTEAFF	TGTGCCAGCAGCCAAGAGCGGCAGGGAACTGAAGCTTTCTTT
TRBJ2-7	TRBV7-2	-	TRBD2	CASSLGLAGVYEQYF	TGTGCCAGCAGCTTAGGACTAGCGGGGGTTTACGAGCAGTACTTC
TRBJ1-3	TRBV7-8	-	TRBD1	CASSLHRGSGNTIYF	TGTGCCAGCAGCTTACACAGGGGATCTGGAAACACCATATATTTT
TRBJ1-1	TRBV25-1	-	-	CASSPPRGITEAFF	TGTGCCAGCAGCCCCCCACGGGGAATAACTGAAGCTTTCTTT
TRBJ1-5	TRBV27	-	TRBD1	CASSPTGGGQPQHF	TGTGCCAGCAGTCCGACAGGGGGCGGGCAGCCCCAGCATTTT
TRBJ2-1	TRBV7-6	-	TRBD2	CASSLLTSGYNEQFF	TGTGCCAGCAGCTTATTGACTAGCGGATACAATGAGCAGTTCTTC
TRBJ2-1	TRBV7-9	-	-	CASSPIARNNEQFF	TGTGCCAGCAGCCCAATAGCGCGCAACAATGAGCAGTTCTTC
TRBJ2-5	TRBV28	-	TRBD1	CASSLPPTGGGQETQYF	TGTGCCAGCAGTTTACCCCCCACAGGGGGTGGCCAAGAGACCCAGTACTTC
TRBJ2-3	TRBV19	once	-	CASSEGELRVDTQYF	TGTGCCAGTAGTGAGGGCGAGCTAAGAGTGGATACGCAGTATTTT
TRBJ2-7	TRBV27	-	-	CASSLSAGEPWEQYF	TGTGCCAGCAGTTTATCGGCAGGGGAACCTTGGGAGCAGTACTTC
TRBJ1-6	TRBV11-2	-	-	CASSRRRNSPLHF	TGTGCCAGCAGCCGGAGAAGGAATTCACCCCTCCACTTT
TRBJ2-4	TRBV2	-	-	CASSEGVAWGILAKNIQYF	TGTGCCAGCAGTGAAGGGGTAGCGTGGGGAATCTTAGCCAAAAACATTCAGTACTTC
TRBJ2-7	TRBV6-1	-	-	CASSTGYPYEQYF	TGTGCCAGCAGCACGGGGTACCCCTACGAGCAGTACTTC
TRBJ1-4	TRBV9	-	-	CASSPTPEANEKLFF	TGTGCCAGCAGCCCAACTCCCGAGGCTAATGAAAAACTGTTTTTT
TRBJ2-3	TRBV9	-	-	CASSASGSTDTQYF	TGTGCCAGCAGCGCCTCAGGAAGCACAGATACGCAGTATTTT
TRBJ1-5	TRBV4-1	-	-	CASSQDRGLNQPQHF	TGCGCCAGCAGCCAAGATAGAGGACTTAATCAGCCCCAGCATTTT
TRBJ2-7	TRBV27	-	TRBD2	CASSKGLAGEGPYEQYF	TGTGCCAGCAGTAAGGGACTAGCGGGAGAGGGGCCCTACGAGCAGTACTTC
TRBJ2-7	TRBV11-2	-	TRBD1	CASSLNRGPGHEQYF	TGTGCCAGCAGCCTTAACAGGGGCCCAGGCCACGAGCAGTACTTC